Included here is one T cell receptor (beta chain) sequence, with context. Profiling relied on immunoSEQ multiplex PCR, and the TCRdb table lists in-frame clones only, not all of them. The sample includes 85,000 to 100,000 clones, 85% to 95% seen only once; the top ten take approximately 7.6%. The data were obtained in a study of control samples from healthy donors and cancer patients. V dropped 6 bases and J dropped 2 bases, with 13 bases sitting between them. Germline V gene lookup returns CDR1 MNHEY and CDR2 SVGAGI. This CDR3 spans 14 amino acids. This receptor was taken from a young man in good health. The gene calls are TRBV6-5 and TRBJ1-2, with D perhaps matching TRBD1 (6 bases). Material: blood. The CDR3 reads CASSPGAPNYGYTF. In DNA form, the CDR3 reads TGTGCCAGCAGCCCAGGGGCCCCAAACTATGGCTACACCTTC.